Reported below is one T cell receptor (beta chain). What it binds is not known. This specimen comes from a study of blood T cells in healthy people across ages. General study points: Getting older went along with TCR beta diversity per million T cells dropping roughly linearly. Any changes in expanded clonotypes were possibly confounded, as donor CMV status remained unknown.

Combining a sample-barcoded 5' primer with a J-beta primer mix, a second PCR ran for roughly 6 to 11 cycles. Every cDNA was tagged by a template-switch adaptor with 12 random nucleotides. TCRdb re-analysed the 5' RACE reads in MiXCR, keeping a single row per CDR3 protein. The sample holds roughly 1,300,000 distinct CDR3 sequences, 59% seen once. This TCR was recovered from a man aged 18 to 30 in good health. The source material was blood.

The CDR3 DNA follows: TGTGCCTGGAGTTTAATGACAGGGGGTGGCTACACCTTC. Translation: CAWSLMTGGGYTF. The V and J genes are TRBV30 and TRBJ1-2, with 9 nucleotides matching TRBD1. The CDR3 is made up of 13 amino acids. Germline CDR1 is GTSNPN and CDR2 is SVGIG (reference sequence). With V trimmed by 2 bases and J by 7 bases, 5 bases remained unmatched.